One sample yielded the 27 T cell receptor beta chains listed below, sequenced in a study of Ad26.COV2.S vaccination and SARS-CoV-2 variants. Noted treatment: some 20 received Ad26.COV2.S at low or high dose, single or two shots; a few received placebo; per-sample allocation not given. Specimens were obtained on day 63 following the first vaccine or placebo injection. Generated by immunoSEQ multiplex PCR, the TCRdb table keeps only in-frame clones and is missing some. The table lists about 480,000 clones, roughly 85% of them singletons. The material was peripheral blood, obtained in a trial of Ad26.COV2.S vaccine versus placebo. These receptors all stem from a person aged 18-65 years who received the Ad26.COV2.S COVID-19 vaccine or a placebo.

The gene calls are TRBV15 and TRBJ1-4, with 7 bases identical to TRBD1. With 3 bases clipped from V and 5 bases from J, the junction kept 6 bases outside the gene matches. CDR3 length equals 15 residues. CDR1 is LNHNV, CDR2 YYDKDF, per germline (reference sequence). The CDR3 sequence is CATSRGDRENEKLFF. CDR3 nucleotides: TGTGCCACCAGCAGGGGCGACAGGGAGAATGAAAAACTGTTTTTT.

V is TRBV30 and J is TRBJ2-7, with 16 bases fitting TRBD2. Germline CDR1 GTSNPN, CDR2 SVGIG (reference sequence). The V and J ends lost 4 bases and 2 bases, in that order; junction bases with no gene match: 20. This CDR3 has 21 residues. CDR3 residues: CAWISRDRGLAGGQWAYEQYF. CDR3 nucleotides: TGTGCCTGGATCAGCCGGGACAGGGGACTAGCGGGAGGGCAATGGGCCTACGAGCAGTACTTC.

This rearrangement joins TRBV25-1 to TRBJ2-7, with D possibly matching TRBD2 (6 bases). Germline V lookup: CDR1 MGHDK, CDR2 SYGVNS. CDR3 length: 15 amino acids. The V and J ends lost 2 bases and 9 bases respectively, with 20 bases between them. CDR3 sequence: CASSEDIGAKRVQYF. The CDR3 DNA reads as TGTGCCAGCAGTGAAGACATAGGGGCTAAGCGGGTGCAGTACTTC.

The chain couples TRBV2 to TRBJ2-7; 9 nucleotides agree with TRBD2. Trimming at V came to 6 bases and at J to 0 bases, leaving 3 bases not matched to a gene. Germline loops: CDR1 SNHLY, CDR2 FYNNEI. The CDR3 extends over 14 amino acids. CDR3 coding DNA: TGTGCCAGCAGCCCTAGCGGGAACTCCTACGAGCAGTACTTC. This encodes CASSPSGNSYEQYF.

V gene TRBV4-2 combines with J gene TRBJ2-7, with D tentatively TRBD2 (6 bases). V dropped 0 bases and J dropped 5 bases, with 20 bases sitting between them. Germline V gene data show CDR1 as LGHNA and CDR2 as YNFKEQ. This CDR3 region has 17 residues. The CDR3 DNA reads TGTGCCAGCAGCCAAGAAAGTGGAGGACCCTGGGGGGACGAGCAGTACTTC. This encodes CASSQESGGPWGDEQYF.

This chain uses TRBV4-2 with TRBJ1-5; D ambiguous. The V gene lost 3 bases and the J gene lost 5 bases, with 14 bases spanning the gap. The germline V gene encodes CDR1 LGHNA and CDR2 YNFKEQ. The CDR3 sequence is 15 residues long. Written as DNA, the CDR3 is TGTGCCAGCAGCCAGGAAGGCAGCGGAGATCAGCCCCAGCATTTT. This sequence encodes CASSQEGSGDQPQHF.

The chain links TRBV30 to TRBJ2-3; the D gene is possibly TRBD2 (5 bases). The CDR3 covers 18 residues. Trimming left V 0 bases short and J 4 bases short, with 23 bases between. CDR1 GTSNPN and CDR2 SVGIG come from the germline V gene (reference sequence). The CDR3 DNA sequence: TGTGCCTGGAGTGTAGATCGTTGGGCTAGCACGTTCCCAGATACGCAGTATTTT. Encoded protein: CAWSVDRWASTFPDTQYF.

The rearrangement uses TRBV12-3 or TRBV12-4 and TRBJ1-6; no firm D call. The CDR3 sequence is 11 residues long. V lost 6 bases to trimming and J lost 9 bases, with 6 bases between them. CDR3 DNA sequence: TGTGCCAGCAGAAGGAGTTCACCCCTCCACTTT. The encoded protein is CASRRSSPLHF.

In DNA, the CDR3 is TGTGCCAGCAGCCCCCGACTAGCAAATGAGCAGTTCTTC. Its translation is CASSPRLANEQFF. The chain has TRBV5-4 and TRBJ2-1; 7 bases align to TRBD2. Losses at the gene ends were 4 bases for V and 7 bases for J; bases not matched to a gene: 5. The CDR3 totals 13 residues. Germline CDR1 is SGHNT and CDR2 is YYREEE (reference sequence).

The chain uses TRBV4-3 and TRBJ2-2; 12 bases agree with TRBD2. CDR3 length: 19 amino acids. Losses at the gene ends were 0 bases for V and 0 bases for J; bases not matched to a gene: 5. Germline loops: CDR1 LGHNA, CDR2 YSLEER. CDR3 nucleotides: TGCGCCAGCAGCCAAGAAACACTAGCGGGAGGAGCGAACACCGGGGAGCTGTTTTTT. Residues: CASSQETLAGGANTGELFF.

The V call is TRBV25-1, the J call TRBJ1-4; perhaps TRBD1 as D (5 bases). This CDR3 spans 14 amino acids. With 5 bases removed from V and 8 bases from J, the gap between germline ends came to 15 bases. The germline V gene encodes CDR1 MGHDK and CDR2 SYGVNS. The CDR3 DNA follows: TGTGCCAGCAGTCAAGGGAGGGGAGGAGAAAAACTGTTTTTT. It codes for CASSQGRGGEKLFF.

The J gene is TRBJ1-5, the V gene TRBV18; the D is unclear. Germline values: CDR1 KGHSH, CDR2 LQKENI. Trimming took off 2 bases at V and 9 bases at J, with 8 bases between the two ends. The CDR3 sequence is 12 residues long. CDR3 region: CASSPGGGPQHF. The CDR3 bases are TGTGCCAGCTCACCAGGAGGTGGGCCCCAGCATTTT.

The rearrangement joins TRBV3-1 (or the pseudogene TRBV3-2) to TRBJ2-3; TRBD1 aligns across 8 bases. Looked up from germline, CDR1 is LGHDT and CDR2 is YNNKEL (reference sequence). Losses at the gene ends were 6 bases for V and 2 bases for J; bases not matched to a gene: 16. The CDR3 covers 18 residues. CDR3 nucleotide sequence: TGTGCCAGCAGAGACGACTGCATCGACAGGGGAGACACAGATACGCAGTATTTT. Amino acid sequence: CASRDDCIDRGDTDTQYF.

The CDR3 reads CASSFRGTSGRMVDKNIQYF. CDR3 coding DNA: TGTGCCAGCAGCTTTCGGGGGACTAGCGGGAGGATGGTCGACAAAAACATTCAGTACTTC. The V gene is TRBV21-1, the J gene TRBJ2-4; TRBD2 is taken as the D call from the table, unchecked against the DNA. TRBV21-1 is deemed a pseudogene. The CDR3 consists of 20 residues.

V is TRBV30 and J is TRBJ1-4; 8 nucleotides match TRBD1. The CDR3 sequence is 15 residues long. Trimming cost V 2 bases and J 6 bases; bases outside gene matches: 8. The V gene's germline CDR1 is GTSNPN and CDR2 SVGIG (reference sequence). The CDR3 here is CAWSTKTGAHEKLFF. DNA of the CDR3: TGTGCCTGGAGTACGAAGACAGGGGCGCATGAAAAACTGTTTTTT.

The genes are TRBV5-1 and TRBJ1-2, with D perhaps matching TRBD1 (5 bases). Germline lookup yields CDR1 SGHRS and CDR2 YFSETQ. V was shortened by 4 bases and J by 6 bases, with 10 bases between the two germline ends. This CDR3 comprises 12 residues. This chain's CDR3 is CASSPTTDGYTF. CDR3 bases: TGCGCCAGCAGCCCGACGACAGATGGCTACACCTTC.

The CDR3 nucleotides read TGTGCCAGCAGCTTAAAGGGGGAGCATGGCTACACCTTC. Protein product: CASSLKGEHGYTF. The chain recombines TRBV7-2 with TRBJ1-2; TRBD1 might be the D (6 bases). This CDR3 is built from 13 residues. Germline V CDR1 and CDR2: SGHTA, FQGNSA. The V and J ends lost 2 bases and 6 bases respectively, with 10 bases between them.

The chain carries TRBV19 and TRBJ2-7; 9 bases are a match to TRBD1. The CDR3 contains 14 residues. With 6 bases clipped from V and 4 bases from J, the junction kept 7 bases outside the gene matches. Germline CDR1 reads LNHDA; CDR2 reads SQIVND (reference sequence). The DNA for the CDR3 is TGTGCCAGTAGCGCCGGGACAGGGAGTTACGAGCAGTACTTC. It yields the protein CASSAGTGSYEQYF.

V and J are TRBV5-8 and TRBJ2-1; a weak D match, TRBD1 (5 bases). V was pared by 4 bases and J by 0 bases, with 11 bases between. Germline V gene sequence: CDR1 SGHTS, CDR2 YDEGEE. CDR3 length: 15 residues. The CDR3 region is CASSPDSLSYNEQFF. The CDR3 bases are TGTGCCAGCAGCCCTGACAGCCTCTCCTACAATGAGCAGTTCTTC.

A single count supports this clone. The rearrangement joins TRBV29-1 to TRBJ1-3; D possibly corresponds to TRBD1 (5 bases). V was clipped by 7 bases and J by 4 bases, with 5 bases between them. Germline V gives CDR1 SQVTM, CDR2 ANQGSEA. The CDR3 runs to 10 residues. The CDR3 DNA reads TGCAGCGGGGGGGGAAACACCATATATTTT. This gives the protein CSGGGNTIYF.

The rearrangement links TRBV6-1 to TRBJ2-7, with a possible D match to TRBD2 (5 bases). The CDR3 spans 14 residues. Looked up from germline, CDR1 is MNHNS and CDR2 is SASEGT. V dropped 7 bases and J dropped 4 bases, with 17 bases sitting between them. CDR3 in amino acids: CASIKEADLYEQYF. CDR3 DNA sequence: TGTGCCAGCATAAAGGAAGCGGACTTATACGAGCAGTACTTC.

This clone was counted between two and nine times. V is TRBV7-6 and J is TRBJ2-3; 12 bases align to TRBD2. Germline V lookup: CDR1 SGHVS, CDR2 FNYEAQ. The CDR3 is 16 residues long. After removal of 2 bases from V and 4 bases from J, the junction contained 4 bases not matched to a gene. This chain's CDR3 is CASSLRTSGEPDTQYF. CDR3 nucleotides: TGTGCCAGCAGCTTACGGACTAGCGGGGAACCAGATACGCAGTATTTT. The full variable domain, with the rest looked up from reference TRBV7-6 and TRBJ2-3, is GAGVSQSPRYKVTKRGQDVALRCDPISGHVSLYWYRQALGQGPEFLTYFNYEAQQDKSGLPNDRFSAERPEGSISTLTIQRTEQRDSAMYRCASSLRTSGEPDTQYFGPGTRLTVL.

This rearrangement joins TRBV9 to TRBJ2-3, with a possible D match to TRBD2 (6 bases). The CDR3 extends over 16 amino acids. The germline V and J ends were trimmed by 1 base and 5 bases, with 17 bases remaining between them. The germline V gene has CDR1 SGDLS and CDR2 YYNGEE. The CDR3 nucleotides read TGTGCCAGCAGCGTACGGGGCGGGACCGCGGGAGATACGCAGTATTTT. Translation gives CASSVRGGTAGDTQYF.

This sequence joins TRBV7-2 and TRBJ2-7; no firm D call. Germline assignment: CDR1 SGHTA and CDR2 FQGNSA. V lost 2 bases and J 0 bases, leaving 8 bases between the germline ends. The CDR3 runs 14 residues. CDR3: CASSLLPASYEQYF. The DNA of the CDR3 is TGTGCCAGCAGCTTATTACCAGCCTCCTACGAGCAGTACTTC.

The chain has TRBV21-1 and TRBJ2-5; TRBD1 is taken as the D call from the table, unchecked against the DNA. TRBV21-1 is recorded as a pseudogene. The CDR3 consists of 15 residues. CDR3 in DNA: TGTGCCAGCAGCAAAGTTGGGGGCGGGTTAGAGACCCAGTACTTC. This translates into CASSKVGGGLETQYF.

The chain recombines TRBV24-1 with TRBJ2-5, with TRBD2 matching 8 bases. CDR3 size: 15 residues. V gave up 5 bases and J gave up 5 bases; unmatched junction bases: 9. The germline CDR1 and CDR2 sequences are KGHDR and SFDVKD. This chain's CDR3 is CATSAPGGYWETQYF. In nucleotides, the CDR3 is TGTGCCACCAGTGCCCCGGGGGGGTATTGGGAGACCCAGTACTTC.

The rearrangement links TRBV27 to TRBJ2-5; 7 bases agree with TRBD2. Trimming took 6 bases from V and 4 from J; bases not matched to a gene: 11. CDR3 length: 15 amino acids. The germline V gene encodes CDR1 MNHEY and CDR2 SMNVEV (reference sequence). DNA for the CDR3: TGTGCCAGCAGCTTCCGGGGGGAGGGGAGAGAGACCCAGTACTTC. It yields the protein CASSFRGEGRETQYF.